This entry features one T cell receptor (beta chain) sequence. CDR3 length: 13 residues. V gave up 4 bases and J gave up 4 bases, with 9 bases separating them. Germline lookup yields CDR1 SGHNT and CDR2 YYREEE (reference sequence). Primers for the PCR totalled 60 Vbeta and 13 Jbeta. Measured with immunoSEQ multiplex PCR; TCRdb has only the in-frame clones, and not every one. The table shows around 130,000 clones, with about four fifths occurring only once. These data belong to a study of cytomegalovirus exposure and HLA in healthy donors. The material sequenced was PBMCs. The source is a woman between 18 and 30 years old in good health and CMV-seronegative. This sequence joins TRBV5-4 and TRBJ2-1; D not certain. The CDR3 DNA is TGTGCCAGCAGCGGTGTGGAGTACAATGAGCAGTTCTTC. It specifies CASSGVEYNEQFF.